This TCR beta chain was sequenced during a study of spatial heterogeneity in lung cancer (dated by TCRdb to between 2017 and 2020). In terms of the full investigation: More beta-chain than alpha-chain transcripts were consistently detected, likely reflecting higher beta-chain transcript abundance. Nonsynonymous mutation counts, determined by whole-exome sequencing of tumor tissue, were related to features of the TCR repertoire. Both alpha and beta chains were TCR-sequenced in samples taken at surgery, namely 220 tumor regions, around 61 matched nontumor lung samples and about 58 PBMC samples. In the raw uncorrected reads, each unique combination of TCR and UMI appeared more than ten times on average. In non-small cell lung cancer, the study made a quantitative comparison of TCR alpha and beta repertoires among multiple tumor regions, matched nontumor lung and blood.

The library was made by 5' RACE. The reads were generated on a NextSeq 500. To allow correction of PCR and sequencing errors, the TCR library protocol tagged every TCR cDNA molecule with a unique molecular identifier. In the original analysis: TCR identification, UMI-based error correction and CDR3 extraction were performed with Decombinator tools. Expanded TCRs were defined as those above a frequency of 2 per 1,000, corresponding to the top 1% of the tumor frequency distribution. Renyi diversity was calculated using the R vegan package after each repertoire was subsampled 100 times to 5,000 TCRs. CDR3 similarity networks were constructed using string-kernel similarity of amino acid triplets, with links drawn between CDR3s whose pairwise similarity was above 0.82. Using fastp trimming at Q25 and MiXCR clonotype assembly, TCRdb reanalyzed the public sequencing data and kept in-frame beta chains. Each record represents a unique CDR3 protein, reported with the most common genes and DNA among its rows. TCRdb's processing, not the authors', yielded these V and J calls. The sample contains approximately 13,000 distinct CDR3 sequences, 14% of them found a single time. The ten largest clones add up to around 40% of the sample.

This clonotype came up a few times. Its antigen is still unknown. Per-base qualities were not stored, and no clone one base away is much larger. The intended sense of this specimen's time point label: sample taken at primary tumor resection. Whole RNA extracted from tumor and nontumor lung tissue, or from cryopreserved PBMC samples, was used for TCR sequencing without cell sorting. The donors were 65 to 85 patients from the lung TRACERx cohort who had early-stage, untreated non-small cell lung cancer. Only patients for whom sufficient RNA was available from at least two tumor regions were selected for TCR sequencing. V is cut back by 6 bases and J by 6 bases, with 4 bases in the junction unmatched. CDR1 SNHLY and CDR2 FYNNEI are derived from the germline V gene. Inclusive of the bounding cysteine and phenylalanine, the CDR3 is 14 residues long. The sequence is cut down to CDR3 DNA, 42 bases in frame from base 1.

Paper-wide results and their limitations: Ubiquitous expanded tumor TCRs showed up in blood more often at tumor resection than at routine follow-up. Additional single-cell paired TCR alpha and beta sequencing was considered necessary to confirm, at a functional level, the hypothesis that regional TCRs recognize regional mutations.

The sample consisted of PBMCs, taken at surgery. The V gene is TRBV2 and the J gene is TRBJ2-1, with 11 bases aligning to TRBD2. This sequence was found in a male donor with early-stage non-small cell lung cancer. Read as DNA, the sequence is TGTGCCAGCAGGACTAGCGGGGCGGTCAATGAGCAGTTCTTC. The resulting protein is CASRTSGAVNEQFF.